This TCR beta chain stems from a study of blood T cell repertoires in COVID-19 (dated by TCRdb to between 2020 and 2021). For context, the study as a whole: Samples from collaborators originated in the United States, Italy and Spain and spanned both the acute and convalescent phases of COVID-19. The prospective study material was composed of cDNA or gDNA derived from T cells, B-cell-depleted T cells, or PBMCs. Where available, HLA class I and class II types were taken from metadata supplied by the sample provider and were not determined by assay-based typing. A freely available public database, intended as a resource for researchers studying the immune response to SARS-CoV-2, is where the repertoires were released. The sample metadata nearly always contained a de-identified subject ID, COVID-19 status, age in years and sex. The dataset comprised deeply sampled blood TCRbeta repertoires from subjects exposed to, actively infected with, or recovered from COVID-19. Samples came from the ongoing ImmuneRACE study (first 160 participants) plus 1,254 subjects from 6 global collaborators. Results the study describes overall, beyond this receptor: The amount of clinical and demographic metadata varied by source and participant and was provided uncurated.

TCRbeta CDR3 regions were amplified from genomic DNA using the immunoSEQ Assay, a bias-controlled multiplex PCR. The original methods were these. The number of nucleated cells in each sample was estimated from the amplification of reference gene primers within the assay. To quantify the absolute abundance of each unique TCRbeta CDR3 rearrangement, sequence reads were collapsed and filtered. For each sample, productive Simpson clonality was calculated as the square root of Simpson's diversity index over productive rearrangements. The source is immuneACCESS, and TCRdb retained only in-frame sequences with V and J called. Part of the clones is not carried over; for the studies checked, unresolved V genes explain less than half of this, and the remainder is unexplained. V and J calls plus clone size are reproduced from that table; the DNA served to infer D and trimming. The table for this sample lists around 140,000 clones; roughly 90% of them were counted only once. Clones ranked in the top ten supply about 1.7% of the sample.

Sequences SQVTM (CDR1) and ANQGSEA (CDR2) are obtained from the germline V gene. The CDR3, cysteine through phenylalanine, is 12 amino acids long. The DNA shown is the 36-base CDR3, in frame from base 1. V loses 4 bases, J loses 10 bases, and the germline ends lie 14 bases apart. Collaborating institutions collected whole blood in K2EDTA tubes following their own protocols. For TCRbeta analysis, collaborators shipped samples as frozen whole blood, isolated PBMCs, or DNA extracted from either of those sample types. About this clone itself: Its binding antigen is unknown. No per-base quality is available; no much larger clone lies one base away.

The receptor was isolated from a man aged 65-85 years with acute or convalescent COVID-19. The chain links TRBV29-1 with TRBJ2-1; the D gene is possibly TRBD1, with 6 bases matching. Sequencing was done on a sample of peripheral blood. The bases read TGCAGCGTTGGACAGGTGGCAACGGAGCAGTTCTTC. Its amino acids are CSVGQVATEQFF.